This TCR beta chain appears in the sequencing data of a study of PD-L1 blockade in urothelial cancer. Study overall: A median blood sample held approximately 140,000 T cells and around 80,000 unique TCRs.

This CDR3 has 16 amino acids. Germline CDR1 and CDR2: MDHEN and SYDVKM. Losses at the gene ends were 2 bases for V and 4 bases for J; bases not matched to a gene: 8. Time point in this sample: peripheral blood 6 weeks after treatment start. Profiled with immunoSEQ multiplex PCR; TCRdb holds only in-frame clones, not every one. The profile shows some 75,000 clones, more than 85% of them singletons. The TCR comes from a woman aged 80 or over with urothelial cancer. The chain couples TRBV28 to TRBJ2-1; 7 nucleotides agree with TRBD2. The material was PBMCs, obtained around atezolizumab (anti-PD-L1) treatment. The CDR3 spells CASSLRLTSPYNEQFF. The CDR3 DNA reads TGTGCCAGCAGTTTAAGGTTGACTAGCCCTTACAATGAGCAGTTCTTC.